The 14 T cell receptor beta chains below were found in one sample sequenced in a study of blood T cell repertoires in COVID-19. Some clones are missing from TCRdb's copy, which holds only in-frame ones; the method was immunoSEQ multiplex PCR. This sample has roughly 200,000 clones, with roughly 85% found just once. Sequencing was carried out using PBMCs or T cells enriched from blood (not recorded which). The receptors derive from a man aged 35 to 55 who had recovered from COVID-19.

This chain uses TRBV30 with TRBJ1-5; no firm D call. The V end lost 0 bases, the J end lost 6 bases, and 9 bases lay between the germline ends. Looked up from germline, CDR1 is GTSNPN and CDR2 is SVGIG (reference sequence). This CDR3 has 13 amino acids. CDR3 nucleotide sequence: TGTGCCTGGAGTGTTGTCGAGGGTCAGCCCCAGCATTTT. Translation: CAWSVVEGQPQHF.

The CDR3 DNA reads TGTGCCAGCAGCGTCACGGGGAGCCACGAGCAGTACTTC. Protein product: CASSVTGSHEQYF. This chain uses TRBV9 with TRBJ2-7; perhaps TRBD2 as D (5 bases). V lost 2 bases to trimming and J lost 5 bases, with 11 bases between them. CDR1 and CDR2 from the germline V gene are SGDLS and YYNGEE. The CDR3 spans 13 residues.

For the CDR3, the DNA is TGTGCCAGCAGCGTAGGGCTAGCGGGAGGTTTCCCCTACGAGCAGTACTTC. Translating gives CASSVGLAGGFPYEQYF. The gene calls are TRBV9 and TRBJ2-7; 11 nucleotides agree with TRBD2. Trimming removed 0 bases from V and 2 bases from J; junction bases left unmatched: 7. The CDR3 runs to 17 residues. Per germline, CDR1 SGDLS and CDR2 YYNGEE.

This clone was found a few times. The V gene is TRBV2, the J gene TRBJ1-4; possibly TRBD1 for D (5 bases). CDR3 length: 14 amino acids. V was shortened by 4 bases and J by 8 bases, with 14 bases between the two germline ends. Looked up from germline, CDR1 is SNHLY and CDR2 is FYNNEI. This CDR3 reads CASSGRQGREKLFF. For the CDR3, the DNA is TGTGCCAGCAGTGGGCGGCAGGGTCGGGAAAAACTGTTTTTT.

The genes are TRBV9 and TRBJ2-7; no clear D. The germline V and J ends were trimmed by 0 bases and 1 base, with 8 bases remaining between them. The CDR3 consists of 14 residues. From germline, CDR1 is SGDLS and CDR2 YYNGEE. The DNA of the CDR3 is TGTGCCAGCAGCGTAGAAGCACAGTCCTACGAGCAGTACTTC. Translation: CASSVEAQSYEQYF.

This chain joins TRBV27 and TRBJ1-1; TRBD1 agrees at 10 bases. After removal of 8 bases from V and 7 bases from J, the junction contained 13 bases not matched to a gene. The CDR3 contains 15 residues. The germline V gene has CDR1 MNHEY and CDR2 SMNVEV (reference sequence). The CDR3 reads CASVPGTGAYDEAFF. DNA of the CDR3: TGTGCCAGCGTACCCGGGACAGGGGCTTATGATGAAGCTTTCTTT.

The genes are TRBV9 and TRBJ1-2; D not resolved. The CDR3 runs 10 residues. Germline V CDR1 and CDR2: SGDLS, YYNGEE. Trimming stripped 3 bases from V and 7 bases from J, with 4 bases between. The CDR3 spells CASSGRGYTF. As DNA, the CDR3 is TGTGCCAGCAGCGGTCGTGGCTACACCTTC. Together with reference TRBV9 and TRBJ1-2, the CDR3 gives the full variable domain: DSGVTQTPKHLITATGQRVTLRCSPRSGDLSVYWYQQSLDQGLQFLIQYYNGEERAKGNILERFSAQQFPDLHSELNLSSLELGDSALYFCASSGRGYTFGSGTRLTVV.

J is TRBJ1-2 and V is TRBV5-8; D might be TRBD1 (5 bases). CDR3 length: 13 amino acids. Germline CDR1 is SGHTS and CDR2 is YDEGEE. Trimming took 1 base from V and 8 from J, leaving 12 bases between them. The CDR3 region has the DNA TGTGCCAGCAGCTTGTCTGGGGCGAGGGGCTACACCTTC. Translating gives CASSLSGARGYTF.

The V gene is TRBV6-1, the J gene TRBJ2-2; maybe TRBD1 (5 bases). The CDR3 runs 15 residues. V was shortened by 3 bases and J by 4 bases, with 12 bases between the two germline ends. Germline V gene lookup returns CDR1 MNHNS and CDR2 SASEGT. The CDR3 region is CASSESQGGTGELFF. CDR3 DNA: TGTGCCAGCAGTGAGTCGCAGGGCGGCACCGGGGAGCTGTTTTTT.

The chain has TRBV5-1 and TRBJ1-1, with D perhaps matching TRBD1 (5 bases). The V end was cut by 0 bases, the J end by 7 bases, with 13 bases between. The CDR3 runs to 14 residues. Germline lookup yields CDR1 SGHRS and CDR2 YFSETQ. The CDR3 DNA sequence: TGCGCCAGCAGCTTGGGGGGCGGATTATATGAAGCTTTCTTT. This sequence encodes CASSLGGGLYEAFF.

The J gene is TRBJ2-7, the V gene TRBV7-9; tentatively, D is TRBD1 (5 bases). The CDR3 is 14 amino acids. Germline assignment: CDR1 SEHNR and CDR2 FQNEAQ (reference sequence). Trimming took 1 base from V and 6 from J, leaving 13 bases between them. The CDR3: CASSLEGQGGEQYF. Here the CDR3 DNA reads TGTGCCAGCAGCTTAGAGGGTCAGGGCGGCGAGCAGTACTTC.

CDR3 protein: CASSLVGASYNEQFF. The CDR3 DNA follows: TGCGCCAGCAGCTTGGTAGGGGCCTCCTACAATGAGCAGTTCTTC. The chain combines TRBV5-1 with TRBJ2-1, with D possibly being TRBD1 (5 bases). V shed 0 bases and J shed 0 bases, with 7 bases lying between them. This CDR3 spans 15 amino acids. Germline assignment: CDR1 SGHRS and CDR2 YFSETQ. The variable domain in full, completed from reference TRBV5-1 and TRBJ2-1, reads KAGVTQTPRYLIKTRGQQVTLSCSPISGHRSVSWYQQTPGQGLQFLFEYFSETQRNKGNFPGRFSGRQFSNSRSEMNVSTLELGDSALYLCASSLVGASYNEQFFGPGTRLTVL.

Concerning this clone itself: A read error may produce the germline difference seen at one junction end. V gene TRBV18 combines with J gene TRBJ2-1; 9 nucleotides agree with TRBD2. Germline V gives CDR1 KGHSH, CDR2 LQKENI. The CDR3 is 20 amino acids. For the CDR3, the DNA is TGTGCCAGCTCCCCACGAGCAGGAGCTTCGATAGCGGGAGTCAACAATGAGCAGTTCTTC. Encoded protein: CASSPRAGASIAGVNNEQFF.

The chain recombines TRBV19 with TRBJ2-1; 7 bases agree with TRBD2. CDR3 length: 15 residues. Germline CDR1 and CDR2: LNHDA and SQIVND (reference sequence). With 5 bases clipped from V and 0 bases from J, the junction kept 4 bases outside the gene matches. CDR3 loop: CASSLAVSSYNEQFF. CDR3 bases: TGTGCCAGTAGTCTAGCGGTGAGCTCCTACAATGAGCAGTTCTTC.